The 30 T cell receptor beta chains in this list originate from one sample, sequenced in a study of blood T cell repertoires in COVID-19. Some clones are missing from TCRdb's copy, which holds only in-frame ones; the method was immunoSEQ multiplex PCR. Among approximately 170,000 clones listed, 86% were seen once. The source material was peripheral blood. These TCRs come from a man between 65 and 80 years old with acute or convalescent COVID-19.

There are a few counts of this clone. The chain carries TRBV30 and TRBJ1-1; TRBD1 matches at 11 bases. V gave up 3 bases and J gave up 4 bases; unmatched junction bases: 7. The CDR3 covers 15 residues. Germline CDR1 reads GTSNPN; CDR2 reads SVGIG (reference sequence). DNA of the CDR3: TGTGCCTGGAGCCCAGGACAGGGGGCAGGCACTGAAGCTTTCTTT. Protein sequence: CAWSPGQGAGTEAFF.

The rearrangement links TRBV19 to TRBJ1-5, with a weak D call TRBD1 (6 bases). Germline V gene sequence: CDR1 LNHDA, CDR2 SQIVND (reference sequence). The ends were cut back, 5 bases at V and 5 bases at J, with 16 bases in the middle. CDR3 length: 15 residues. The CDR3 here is CASSGRRDTHQPQHF. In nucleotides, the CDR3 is TGTGCCAGTAGTGGCCGCCGGGACACCCATCAGCCCCAGCATTTT.

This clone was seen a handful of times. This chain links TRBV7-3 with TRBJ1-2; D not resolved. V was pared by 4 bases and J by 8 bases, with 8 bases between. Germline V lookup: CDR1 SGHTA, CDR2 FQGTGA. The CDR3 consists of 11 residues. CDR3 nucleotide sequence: TGTGCCAGCAGCTCTGGCGGGGGCTACACCTTC. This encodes CASSSGGGYTF.

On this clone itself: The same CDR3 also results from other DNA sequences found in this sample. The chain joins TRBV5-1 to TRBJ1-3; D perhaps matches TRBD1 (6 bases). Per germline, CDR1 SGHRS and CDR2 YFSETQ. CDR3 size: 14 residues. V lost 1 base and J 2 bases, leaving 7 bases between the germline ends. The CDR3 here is CASSLTGTGNTIYF. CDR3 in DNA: TGCGCCAGCAGCTTGACAGGGACTGGAAACACCATATATTTT.

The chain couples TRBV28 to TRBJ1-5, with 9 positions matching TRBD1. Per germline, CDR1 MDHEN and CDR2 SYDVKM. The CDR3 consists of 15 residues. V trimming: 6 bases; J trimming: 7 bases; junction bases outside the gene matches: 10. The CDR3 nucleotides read TGTGCCAGCAGCTATACTCCGGGACAGGGCCAGCCCCAGCATTTT. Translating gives CASSYTPGQGQPQHF.

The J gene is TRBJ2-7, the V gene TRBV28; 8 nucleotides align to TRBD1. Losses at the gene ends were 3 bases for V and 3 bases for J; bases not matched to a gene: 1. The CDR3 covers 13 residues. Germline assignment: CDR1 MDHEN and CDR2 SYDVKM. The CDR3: CASSFGTGYEQYF. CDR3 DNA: TGTGCCAGCAGTTTCGGGACAGGCTACGAGCAGTACTTC.

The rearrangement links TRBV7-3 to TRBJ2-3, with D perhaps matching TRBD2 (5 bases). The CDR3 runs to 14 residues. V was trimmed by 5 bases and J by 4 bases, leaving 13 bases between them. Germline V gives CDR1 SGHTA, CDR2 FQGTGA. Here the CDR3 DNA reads TGTGCCAGCAGCCCCATTAGCGCCCCAGATACGCAGTATTTT. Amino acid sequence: CASSPISAPDTQYF. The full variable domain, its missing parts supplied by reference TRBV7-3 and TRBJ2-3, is GAGVSQTPSNKVTEKGKYVELRCDPISGHTALYWYRQSLGQGPEFLIYFQGTGAADDSGLPNDRFFAVRPEGSVSTLKIQRTERGDSAVYLCASSPISAPDTQYFGPGTRLTVL.

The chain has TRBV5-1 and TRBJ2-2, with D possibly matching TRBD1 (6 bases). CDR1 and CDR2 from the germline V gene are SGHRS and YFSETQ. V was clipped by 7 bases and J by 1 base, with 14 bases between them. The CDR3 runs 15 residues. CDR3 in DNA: TGCGCCAGCGCCTTTGGGGGCCTGAACACCGGGGAGCTGTTTTTT. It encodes CASAFGGLNTGELFF. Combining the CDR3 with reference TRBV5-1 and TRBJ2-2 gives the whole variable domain KAGVTQTPRYLIKTRGQQVTLSCSPISGHRSVSWYQQTPGQGLQFLFEYFSETQRNKGNFPGRFSGRQFSNSRSEMNVSTLELGDSALYLCASAFGGLNTGELFFGEGSRLTVL.

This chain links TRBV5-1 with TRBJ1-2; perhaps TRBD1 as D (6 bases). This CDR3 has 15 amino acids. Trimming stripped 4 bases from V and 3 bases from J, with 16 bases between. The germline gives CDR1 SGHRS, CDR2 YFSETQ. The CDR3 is CASSGGGRTDYGYTF. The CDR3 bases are TGCGCCAGCAGCGGGGGGGGCCGGACTGACTATGGCTACACCTTC.

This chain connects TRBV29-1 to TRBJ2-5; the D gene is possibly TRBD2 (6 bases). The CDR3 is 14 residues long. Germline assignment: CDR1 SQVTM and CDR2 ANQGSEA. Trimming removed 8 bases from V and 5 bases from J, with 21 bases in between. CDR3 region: CSPRTINAGETQYF. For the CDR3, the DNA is TGCAGCCCAAGGACCATTAATGCGGGGGAGACCCAGTACTTC.

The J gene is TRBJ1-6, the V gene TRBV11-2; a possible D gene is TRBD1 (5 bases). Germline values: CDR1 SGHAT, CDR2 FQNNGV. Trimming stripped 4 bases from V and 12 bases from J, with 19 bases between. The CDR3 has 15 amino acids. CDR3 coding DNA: TGTGCCAGCAGCTCGTCCGGGGGAACAATTCAACCCCTCCACTTT. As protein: CASSSSGGTIQPLHF.

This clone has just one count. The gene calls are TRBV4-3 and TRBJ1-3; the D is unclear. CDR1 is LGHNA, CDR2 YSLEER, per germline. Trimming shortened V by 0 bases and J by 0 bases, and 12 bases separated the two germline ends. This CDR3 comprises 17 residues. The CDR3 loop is CASSQDSGPVSGNTIYF. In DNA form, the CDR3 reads TGCGCCAGCAGCCAAGACTCGGGTCCCGTCTCTGGAAACACCATATATTTT.

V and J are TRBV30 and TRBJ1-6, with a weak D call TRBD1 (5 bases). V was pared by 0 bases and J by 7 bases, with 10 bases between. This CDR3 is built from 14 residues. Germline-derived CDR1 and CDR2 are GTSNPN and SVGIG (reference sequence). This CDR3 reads CAWSVGQQNSPLHF. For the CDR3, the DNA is TGTGCCTGGAGTGTAGGACAACAGAATTCACCCCTCCACTTT.

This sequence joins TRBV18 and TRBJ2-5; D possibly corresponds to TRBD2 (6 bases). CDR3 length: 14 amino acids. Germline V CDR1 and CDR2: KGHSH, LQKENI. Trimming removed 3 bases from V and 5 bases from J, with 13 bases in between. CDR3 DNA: TGTGCCAGCTCACCCCCCATCCGGGGGGAGACCCAGTACTTC. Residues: CASSPPIRGETQYF.

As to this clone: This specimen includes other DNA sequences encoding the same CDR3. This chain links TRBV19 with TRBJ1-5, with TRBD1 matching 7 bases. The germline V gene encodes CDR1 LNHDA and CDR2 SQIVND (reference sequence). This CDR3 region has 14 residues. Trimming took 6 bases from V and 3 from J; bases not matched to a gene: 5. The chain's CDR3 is CASRPTGSNQPQHF. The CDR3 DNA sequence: TGTGCCAGTAGACCGACAGGGTCCAATCAGCCCCAGCATTTT.

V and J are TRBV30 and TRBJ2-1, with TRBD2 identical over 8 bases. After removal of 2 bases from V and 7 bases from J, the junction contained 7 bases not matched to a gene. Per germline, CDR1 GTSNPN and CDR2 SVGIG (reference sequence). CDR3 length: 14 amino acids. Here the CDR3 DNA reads TGTGCCTGGAGTAGAGCGGGAGTAGGGAATGAGCAGTTCTTC. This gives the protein CAWSRAGVGNEQFF.

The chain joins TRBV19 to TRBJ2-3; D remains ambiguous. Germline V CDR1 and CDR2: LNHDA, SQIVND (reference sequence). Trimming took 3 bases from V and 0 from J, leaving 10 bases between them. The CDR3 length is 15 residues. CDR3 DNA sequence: TGTGCCAGTAGTATCAGGTTTTTCAGCACAGATACGCAGTATTTT. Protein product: CASSIRFFSTDTQYF.

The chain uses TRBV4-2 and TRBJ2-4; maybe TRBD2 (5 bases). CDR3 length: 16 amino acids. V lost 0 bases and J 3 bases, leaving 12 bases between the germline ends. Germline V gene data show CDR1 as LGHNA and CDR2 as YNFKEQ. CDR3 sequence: CASSQDIRAGKNIQYF. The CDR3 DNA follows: TGTGCCAGCAGCCAAGATATAAGGGCGGGCAAAAACATTCAGTACTTC.

CDR3 sequence: CASSPYGTGDTEQYF. In DNA, the CDR3 is TGTGCCAGCAGTCCCTATGGGACAGGGGATACCGAGCAGTACTTC. V and J are TRBV6-5 and TRBJ2-7; 10 nucleotides match TRBD1. This CDR3 contains 15 residues. Germline V gives CDR1 MNHEY, CDR2 SVGAGI. V lost 5 bases, J lost 6 bases, and 10 bases stayed unmatched.

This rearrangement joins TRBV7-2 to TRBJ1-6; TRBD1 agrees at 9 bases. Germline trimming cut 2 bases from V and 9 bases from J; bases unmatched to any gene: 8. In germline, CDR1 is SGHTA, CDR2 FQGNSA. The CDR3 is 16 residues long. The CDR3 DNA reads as TGTGCCAGCAGCTTATTGGCACAGGGGGCGGGTTCACCCCTCCACTTT. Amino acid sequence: CASSLLAQGAGSPLHF.

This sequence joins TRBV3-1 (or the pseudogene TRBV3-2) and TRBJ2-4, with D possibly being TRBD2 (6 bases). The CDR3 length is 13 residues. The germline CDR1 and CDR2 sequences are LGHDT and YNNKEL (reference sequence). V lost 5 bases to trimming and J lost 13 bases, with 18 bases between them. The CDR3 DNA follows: TGTGCCAGCAGCAGCCGGGACTCCAGGATCCAGTACTTC. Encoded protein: CASSSRDSRIQYF.

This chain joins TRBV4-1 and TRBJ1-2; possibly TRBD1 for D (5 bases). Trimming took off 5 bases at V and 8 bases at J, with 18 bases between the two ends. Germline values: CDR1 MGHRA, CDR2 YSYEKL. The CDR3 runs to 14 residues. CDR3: CASSSGLPFEGYTF. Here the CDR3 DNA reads TGCGCCAGCAGCTCAGGGCTACCCTTTGAGGGCTACACCTTC.

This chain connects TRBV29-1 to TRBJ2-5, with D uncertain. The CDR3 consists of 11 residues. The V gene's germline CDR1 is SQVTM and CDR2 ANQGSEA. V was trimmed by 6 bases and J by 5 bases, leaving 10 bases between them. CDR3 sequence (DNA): TGCAGCGTGGCTAGTGGGGAGACCCAGTACTTC. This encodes CSVASGETQYF.

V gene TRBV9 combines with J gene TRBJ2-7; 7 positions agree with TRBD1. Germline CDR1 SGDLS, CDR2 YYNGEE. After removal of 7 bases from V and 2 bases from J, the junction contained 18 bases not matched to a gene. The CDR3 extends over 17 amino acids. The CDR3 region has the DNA TGTGCCAGCGGTCCCGCACAGGGGAGAGGGACGACCTACGAGCAGTACTTC. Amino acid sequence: CASGPAQGRGTTYEQYF.

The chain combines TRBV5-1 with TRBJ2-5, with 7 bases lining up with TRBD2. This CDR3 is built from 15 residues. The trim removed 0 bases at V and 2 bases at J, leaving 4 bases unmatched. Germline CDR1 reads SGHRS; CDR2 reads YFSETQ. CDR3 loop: CASSLEPSGQETQYF. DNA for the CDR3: TGCGCCAGCAGCTTGGAACCTAGCGGACAAGAGACCCAGTACTTC.

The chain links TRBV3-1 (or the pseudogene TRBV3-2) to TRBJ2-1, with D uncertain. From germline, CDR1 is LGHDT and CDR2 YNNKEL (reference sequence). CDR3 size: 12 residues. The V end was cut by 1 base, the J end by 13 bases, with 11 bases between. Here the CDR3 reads CASSQVGARQFF. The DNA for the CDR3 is TGTGCCAGCAGCCAAGTGGGCGCCCGTCAGTTCTTC.

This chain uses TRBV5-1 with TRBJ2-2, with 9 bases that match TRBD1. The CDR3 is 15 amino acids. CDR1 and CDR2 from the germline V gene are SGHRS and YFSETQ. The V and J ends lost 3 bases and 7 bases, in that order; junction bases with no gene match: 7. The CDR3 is CASSWGGQGSGELFF. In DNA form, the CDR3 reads TGCGCCAGCAGCTGGGGAGGACAGGGGAGCGGGGAGCTGTTTTTT.

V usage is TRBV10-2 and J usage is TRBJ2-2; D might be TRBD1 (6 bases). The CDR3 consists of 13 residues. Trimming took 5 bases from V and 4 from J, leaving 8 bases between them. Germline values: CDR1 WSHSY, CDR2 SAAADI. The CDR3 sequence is CASSIRGTGELFF. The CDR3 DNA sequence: TGCGCCAGCAGTATCAGGGGCACCGGGGAGCTGTTTTTT.

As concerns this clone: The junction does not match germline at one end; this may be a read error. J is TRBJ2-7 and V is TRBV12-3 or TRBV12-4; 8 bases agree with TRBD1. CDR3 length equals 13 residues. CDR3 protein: CAGSFRTGLEQYF. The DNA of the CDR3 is TGTGCCGGCAGTTTTCGGACAGGGCTCGAGCAGTACTTC.

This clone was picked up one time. CDR3 in DNA: TGTGCCAGCAGTGAGCAGGGGTTGTACAATGAGCAGTTCTTC. It yields the protein CASSEQGLYNEQFF. V usage is TRBV25-1 and J usage is TRBJ2-1; perhaps TRBD1 as D (6 bases). This CDR3 is 14 amino acids long. CDR1 and CDR2 (germline): MGHDK, SYGVNS. The V end lost 3 bases, the J end lost 4 bases, and 10 bases lay between the germline ends.